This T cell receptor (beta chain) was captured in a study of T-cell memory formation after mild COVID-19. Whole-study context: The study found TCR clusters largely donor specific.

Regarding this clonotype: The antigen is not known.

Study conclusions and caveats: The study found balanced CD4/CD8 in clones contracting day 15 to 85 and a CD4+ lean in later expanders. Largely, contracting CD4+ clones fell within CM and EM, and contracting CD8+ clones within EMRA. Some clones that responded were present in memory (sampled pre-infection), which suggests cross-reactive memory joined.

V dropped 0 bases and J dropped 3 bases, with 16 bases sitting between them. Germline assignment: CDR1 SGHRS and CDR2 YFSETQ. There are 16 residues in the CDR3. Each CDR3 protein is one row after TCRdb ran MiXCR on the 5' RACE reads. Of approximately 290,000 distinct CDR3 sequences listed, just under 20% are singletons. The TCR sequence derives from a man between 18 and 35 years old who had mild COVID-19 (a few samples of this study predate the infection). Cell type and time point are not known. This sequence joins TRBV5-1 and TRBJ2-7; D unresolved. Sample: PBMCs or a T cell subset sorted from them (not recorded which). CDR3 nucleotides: TGCGCCAGCAGCTTGGGCCCGGGCAAAAGCATCTACGAGCAGTACTTC. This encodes CASSLGPGKSIYEQYF.